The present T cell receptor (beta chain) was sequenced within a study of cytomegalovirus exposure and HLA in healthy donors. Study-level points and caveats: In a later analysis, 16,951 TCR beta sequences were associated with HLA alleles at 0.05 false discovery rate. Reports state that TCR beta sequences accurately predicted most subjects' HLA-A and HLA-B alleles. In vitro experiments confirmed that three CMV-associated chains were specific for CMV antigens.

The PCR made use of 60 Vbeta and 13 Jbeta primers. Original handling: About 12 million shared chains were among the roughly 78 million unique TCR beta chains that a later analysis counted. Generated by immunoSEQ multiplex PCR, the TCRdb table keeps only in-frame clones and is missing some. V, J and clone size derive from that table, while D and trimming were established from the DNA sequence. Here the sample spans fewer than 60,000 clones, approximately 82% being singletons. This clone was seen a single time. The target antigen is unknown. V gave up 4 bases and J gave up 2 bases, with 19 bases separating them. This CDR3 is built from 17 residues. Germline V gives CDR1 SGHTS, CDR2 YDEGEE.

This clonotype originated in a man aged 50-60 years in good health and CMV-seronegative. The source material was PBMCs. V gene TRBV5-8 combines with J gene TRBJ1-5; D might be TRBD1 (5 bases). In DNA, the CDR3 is TGTGCCAGCAGCCGCATCGGTTCACAAGGGGGCAATCAGCCCCAGCATTTT. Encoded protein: CASSRIGSQGGNQPQHF.